The clone carrying this T cell receptor (beta chain) is medium-sized. Its antigen is currently unknown. This sample is part of a study of early T cells in non-severe SARS-CoV-2 infection. On the study more broadly: Unsorted whole blood bulk RNA was sequenced, with unpaired chains.

The CDR3 extends over 15 amino acids. Looked up from germline, CDR1 is MNHEY and CDR2 is SVGEGT. Between the trimmed V and J ends, which lost 6 bases and 1 base, there was a span of 14 bases. Broader study findings: There was a bias toward anti-spike CD8 responses in VDJdb matching, which missed private and CD4 specificities.

As part of library construction, unique molecular identifiers were attached to individual cDNA molecules. TCRdb recomputed calls from the 5' RACE reads with MiXCR, one row per CDR3 protein. The sample has 37,000 or so distinct CDR3 sequences; roughly 6.3% are singletons. The sequenced sample consisted of whole blood. The rearrangement uses TRBV6-2 or TRBV6-3 and TRBJ2-3, with a possible D match to TRBD2 (6 bases). This receptor was obtained from an adult who was a healthcare worker with PCR-confirmed SARS-CoV-2 infection or an uninfected control (not recorded which). CDR3 DNA: TGTGCCAGCAGGACCTCCGGGGGACGCACAGATACGCAGTATTTT. The encoded protein is CASRTSGGRTDTQYF.